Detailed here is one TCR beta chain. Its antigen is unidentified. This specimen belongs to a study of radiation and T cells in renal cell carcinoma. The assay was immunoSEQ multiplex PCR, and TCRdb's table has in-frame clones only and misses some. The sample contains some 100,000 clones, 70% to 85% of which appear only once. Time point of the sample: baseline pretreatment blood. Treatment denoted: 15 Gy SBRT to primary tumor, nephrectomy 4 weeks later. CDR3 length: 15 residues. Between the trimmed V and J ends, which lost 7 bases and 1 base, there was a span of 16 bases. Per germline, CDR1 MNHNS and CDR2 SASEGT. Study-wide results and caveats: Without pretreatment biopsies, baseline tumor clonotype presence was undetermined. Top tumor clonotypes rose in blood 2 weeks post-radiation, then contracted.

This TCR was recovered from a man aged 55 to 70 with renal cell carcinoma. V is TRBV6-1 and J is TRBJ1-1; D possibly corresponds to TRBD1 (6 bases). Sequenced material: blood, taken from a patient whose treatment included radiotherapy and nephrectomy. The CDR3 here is CASIPRGGRNTEAFF. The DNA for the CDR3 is TGTGCCAGCATCCCGAGGGGGGGGCGGAACACTGAAGCTTTCTTT.